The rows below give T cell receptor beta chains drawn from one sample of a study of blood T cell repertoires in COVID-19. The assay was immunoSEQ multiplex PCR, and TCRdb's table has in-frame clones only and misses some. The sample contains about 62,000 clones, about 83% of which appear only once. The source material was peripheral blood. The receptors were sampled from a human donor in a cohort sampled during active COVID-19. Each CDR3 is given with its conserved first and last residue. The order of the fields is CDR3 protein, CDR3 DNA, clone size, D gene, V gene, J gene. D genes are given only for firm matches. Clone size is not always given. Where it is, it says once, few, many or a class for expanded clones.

CDR3 protein: CASSYGHGQETQYF; CDR3 DNA: TGCGCCAGCAGCTATGGACATGGTCAAGAGACCCAGTACTTC; clone size: -; D gene: -; V gene: TRBV5-1; J gene: TRBJ2-5
CDR3 protein: CASSPGDSNQPQHF; CDR3 DNA: TGCGCCAGCAGCCCGGGGGACAGTAATCAGCCCCAGCATTTT; clone size: -; D gene: TRBD1; V gene: TRBV5-1; J gene: TRBJ1-5
CDR3 protein: CASSVLAGGLTDTQYF; CDR3 DNA: TGTGCCAGCAGCGTCCTAGCGGGAGGACTCACAGATACGCAGTATTTT; clone size: -; D gene: TRBD2; V gene: TRBV11-2; J gene: TRBJ2-3
CDR3 protein: CASSVASSLTDTQYF; CDR3 DNA: TGTGCCAGCAGCGTAGCTAGCTCCCTCACAGATACGCAGTATTTT; clone size: -; D gene: -; V gene: TRBV9; J gene: TRBJ2-3
CDR3 protein: CASSLDVKGMGYTF; CDR3 DNA: TGTGCCAGCAGCTTAGATGTGAAGGGGATGGGCTACACCTTC; clone size: few; D gene: -; V gene: TRBV11-2; J gene: TRBJ1-2
CDR3 protein: CATSRGLAGAEGIQYF; CDR3 DNA: TGTGCCACCAGCAGAGGACTAGCGGGGGCAGAGGGCATTCAGTACTTC; clone size: few; D gene: TRBD2; V gene: TRBV15; J gene: TRBJ2-4
CDR3 protein: CASQAGRNTEAFF; CDR3 DNA: TGTGCCAGCCAGGCAGGGCGGAACACTGAAGCTTTCTTT; clone size: -; D gene: -; V gene: TRBV19; J gene: TRBJ1-1
CDR3 protein: CASSHPRYTSGMNTGELFF; CDR3 DNA: TGTGCCAGCAGCCACCCCCGGTACACTAGCGGGATGAACACCGGGGAGCTGTTTTTT; clone size: -; D gene: TRBD2; V gene: TRBV4-2; J gene: TRBJ2-2
CDR3 protein: CASSDGTSSTDTQYF; CDR3 DNA: TGTGCCAGCAGTGATGGGACATCTAGCACAGATACGCAGTATTTT; clone size: -; D gene: -; V gene: TRBV6-1; J gene: TRBJ2-3
CDR3 protein: CASRGDRAYNEQFF; CDR3 DNA: TGTGCCAGCAGGGGCGACAGGGCCTACAATGAGCAGTTCTTC; clone size: -; D gene: TRBD1; V gene: TRBV2; J gene: TRBJ2-1
CDR3 protein: CASSDFGREGRYNEQFF; CDR3 DNA: TGTGCCAGCAGCGATTTTGGAAGGGAGGGCAGATACAATGAGCAGTTCTTC; clone size: -; D gene: TRBD2; V gene: TRBV13; J gene: TRBJ2-1